Listed below are T cell receptor beta chains from one sample, sequenced in a study of T-cell memory formation after mild COVID-19. TCRdb processed the 5' RACE reads anew with MiXCR; each CDR3 protein has one entry. The sample lists approximately 260,000 distinct CDR3 sequences, over 15% occurring once. Specimen: PBMCs or a T cell subset sorted from them (not recorded which). These TCRs come from a man aged 18 to 35 who had mild COVID-19 (a few samples of this study predate the infection). Cell type and time point are not known. CDR3s include the opening cysteine and the closing phenylalanine or tryptophan. D genes are given only for firm matches. Size is stated for part of the rows, as once, few or many counts, or as a class when the clone is expanded.

>few|TRBV5-1|TRBJ2-5|-
TGCGCCAGCAGCTTGCAGCTACCCCAAGAGACCCAGTACTTC
CASSLQLPQETQYF
>few|TRBV27|TRBJ2-2|TRBD1
TGTGCCAGCAGTTTCTACAGGGGGCAGGTCGGGGAGCTGTTTTTT
CASSFYRGQVGELFF
>-|TRBV3-1|TRBJ2-7|-
TGTGCCAGCGAGAAGGGCGGGGTGCCCTACGAGCAGTACTTC
CASEKGGVPYEQYF
>-|TRBV20-1|TRBJ1-5|TRBD1
TGCAGTGCTAGTCGCCCGGGACAGGGTACTCAGCCCCAGCATTTT
CSASRPGQGTQPQHF
>-|TRBV27|TRBJ1-1|-
TGTGCCAGCAGTTTAAACTCCCAGTCGAACACTGAAGCTTTCTTT
CASSLNSQSNTEAFF
>-|TRBV5-1|TRBJ2-1|TRBD1
TGCGCCAGCAGCTTAGGGACAGGGGAAGCCTACAATGAGCAGTTCTTC
CASSLGTGEAYNEQFF
>few|TRBV30|TRBJ2-2|-
TGTGCCTGGAGTGTTGGAGGGGCTGGCGGGGAGCTGTTTTTT
CAWSVGGAGGELFF
>-|TRBV5-1|TRBJ1-5|-
TGCGCCAGCAGCTTCCAGGAGGGGCAGCCCCAGCATTTT
CASSFQEGQPQHF
>-|TRBV6-5|TRBJ1-1|-
TGTGCCAGCAGTTACTCGAGTCGCCCCGGGGTCGGAACTGAAGCTTTCTTT
CASSYSSRPGVGTEAFF
>few|TRBV11-2|TRBJ2-1|TRBD1
TGTGCCAGCACCACGGGACAGGGGATCTACAATGAGCAGTTCTTC
CASTTGQGIYNEQFF
>-|TRBV7-6|TRBJ2-7|TRBD1
TGTGCCAGCAGCGCAAGGGGGCGGGCGGAGCAGTACTTC
CASSARGRAEQYF
>-|TRBV10-3|TRBJ1-1|-
TGTGCCACAGGGGACCAGGGCACTGAAGCTTTCTTT
CATGDQGTEAFF
>few|TRBV7-2|TRBJ2-2|-
TGTGCCAGCAGCCCTCCGTCAACCGCAATACTCACCGGGGAGCTGTTTTTT
CASSPPSTAILTGELFF
>few|TRBV20-1|TRBJ2-1|TRBD2
TGCAGTGCTGACCCGGGACTAGCCCACAATGAGCAGTTCTTC
CSADPGLAHNEQFF
>few|TRBV27|TRBJ1-2|TRBD1
TGTGCCAGCCACCGACAGGGGGCTGATGGCTACACCTTC
CASHRQGADGYTF
>few|TRBV29-1|TRBJ1-2|-
TGCAGCGTTGAACTGGCCTATGGCTACACCTTC
CSVELAYGYTF